This TCR beta chain is from a study of neoadjuvant anti-PD-1 for oral cavity cancer. The method was immunoSEQ multiplex PCR; TCRdb's version includes in-frame clones alone and lacks a portion of them. The repertoire holds around 14,000 clones, with approximately 70% as singletons. The V gene lost 6 bases and the J gene lost 6 bases, with 5 bases spanning the gap. The CDR3 length is 11 residues. Looked up from germline, CDR1 is LNHDA and CDR2 is SQIVND (reference sequence). The rearrangement joins TRBV19 to TRBJ2-2; D gene ambiguous. This specimen was PBMCs, taken before nivolumab (anti-PD-1) treatment. This sequence originates from a person between 35 and 79 years old with oral cavity squamous cell carcinoma. The CDR3 region is CASSAPGELFF. The CDR3 DNA reads as TGTGCCAGTAGCGCCCCCGGGGAGCTGTTTTTT.